This is a list of T cell receptor beta chains from one sample in a study of PD-L1 blockade in urothelial cancer. The assay was immunoSEQ multiplex PCR, and TCRdb's table has in-frame clones only and misses some. The repertoire has roughly 53,000 clones, 87% of them found once; the top ten carry roughly 14%. The starting material was PBMCs, obtained around atezolizumab (anti-PD-L1) treatment. These receptors all stem from a woman aged 55-75 years with urothelial cancer. Each CDR3 is given without its conserved first and last residue. A D gene is named only where the DNA matches it firmly. Expanded clones get a size class; other rows say once, few or many, or leave the size out.

abundance,j_gene,len,d_gene,v_gene,CDR3aa
few,TRBJ1-2,10,NA,TRBV5-4,ASSSDSYGYT
NA,TRBJ2-1,15,TRBD2,TRBV6-4,ASSDFSKVSGGNEQF
NA,TRBJ2-2,11,NA,TRBV9,ASSERDTGELF
NA,TRBJ2-1,12,TRBD2,TRBV9,ASSVAGAYNEQF
NA,TRBJ1-1,11,NA,TRBV27,ASRLTGRTEAF
NA,TRBJ1-1,11,NA,TRBV30,AWENPLNTEAF
NA,TRBJ2-1,12,TRBD2,TRBV4-1,ASSQDTGGNEQF
NA,TRBJ2-5,9,TRBD1,TRBV20-1,SRQGAETQY
once,TRBJ2-2,14,TRBD2,TRBV7-6,ASSSSGQGYTGELF
NA,TRBJ2-7,10,NA,TRBV7-2,ASTSTAYEQY
NA,TRBJ2-7,11,NA,TRBV4-2,ASSHRETYEQY
NA,TRBJ2-7,13,TRBD2,TRBV2,ASSELLAGGDEQY
NA,TRBJ2-3,11,NA,TRBV2,ASWTGSTDTQY
NA,TRBJ2-1,17,TRBD1,TRBV10-3,AISESSGGKGAGYNEQF
once,TRBJ2-3,12,NA,TRBV5-1,ASSLELGEDTQY
NA,TRBJ2-7,13,TRBD2,TRBV19,ASTPGVAGPTEQY
NA,TRBJ1-3,13,TRBD1,TRBV29-1,SASGGTASGNTIY
NA,TRBJ1-3,12,NA,TRBV7-9,ASSHRQVGNTIY
once,TRBJ2-1,14,TRBD2,TRBV7-9,ASSSLGGGLYNEQF
NA,TRBJ1-1,14,NA,TRBV7-9,ASSSTNWTVNTEAF
NA,TRBJ1-1,11,NA,TRBV28,ASTRVGSTEAF
NA,TRBJ2-7,11,TRBD1,TRBV13,ASRGDRESEQY
NA,TRBJ2-7,12,NA,TRBV21-1,ASSIYRGSYEQY
NA,TRBJ2-5,12,TRBD2,TRBV2,AGATGSGGETQY
NA,TRBJ2-7,13,NA,TRBV6-5,ASSYTLQRGYEQY
NA,TRBJ2-1,13,NA,TRBV19,ASRPTGLSYNEQF
NA,TRBJ1-4,16,TRBD1,TRBV27,ASSPLLLETGNNEKLF
NA,TRBJ1-2,13,NA,TRBV6-5,ASSYSMIEIYGYT
NA,TRBJ1-3,12,NA,TRBV10-3,AISDITPGNTIY
NA,TRBJ1-2,8,TRBD1,TRBV10-3,ANRGESYT
NA,TRBJ1-2,10,TRBD1,TRBV5-4,ASSSTGYGYT
NA,TRBJ1-5,14,TRBD1,TRBV5-8,ASSLAGTGRNQPQH
NA,TRBJ2-7,12,TRBD1,TRBV7-2,ASSSQQGAGEQY
NA,TRBJ2-1,9,NA,TRBV19,ASTQGLEQF
NA,TRBJ2-4,13,NA,TRBV6-6,ASLGGSGFKNIQY
NA,TRBJ1-5,11,TRBD1,TRBV6-5,ASSRTQGQPQH
NA,TRBJ2-7,14,NA,TRBV27,ASSLLGQQSSYEQY
NA,TRBJ1-1,10,NA,TRBV19,ASREWDTEAF
NA,TRBJ2-5,15,TRBD2,TRBV19,ASRGRGLAGEGETQY
NA,TRBJ2-1,11,NA,TRBV5-4,ASSYSSYNEQF
NA,TRBJ1-5,12,NA,TRBV2,ASIQDYSNQPQH